This T cell receptor (beta chain) was sequenced during a study of shared clonotypes between healthy human individuals. Original handling: Filtering differed since immunoSEQ provided only junctions, with no quality scores. The method was immunoSEQ multiplex PCR; TCRdb's version includes in-frame clones alone and lacks a portion of them. The D gene and trimming were derived from the DNA, and the V and J assignments and clone size from that table. The data show about 1.1 million clones, 70% to 80% seen once. Germline values: CDR1 SGDLS, CDR2 YYNGEE. V shed 1 base and J shed 3 bases, with 11 bases lying between them. This CDR3 is built from 14 residues. Every donor, a Caucasian adult, lived in Nashville, Tennessee. Splitting the CD4+ cells yielded a CD45RA+ naive subset and a CD45RA-negative memory subset.

The specimen was memory CD4+ T cells from PBMCs. Subset denoted: CD45RA-negative fraction. This TCR was recovered from a man aged 18 to 30 in good health. Some clones in this sample may be carry-over from other donors' samples. The chain couples TRBV9 to TRBJ2-7; D possibly uses TRBD1 or TRBD2 (5 bases each). The CDR3 DNA sequence: TGTGCCAGCAGCGTACGGGACGGCCTCTACGAGCAGTACTTC. As protein: CASSVRDGLYEQYF.